The 11 T cell receptor beta chains below all came from one sample that was sequenced in a study of T cell repertoires in cytomegalovirus infection. TCRdb re-called the reads through MiXCR, storing one row per CDR3 protein. The profile shows about 330,000 distinct CDR3 sequences, around a third of them singletons. Their antigen targets remain unknown. Sequencing was performed on cultured PBMCs, taken from culture after CMV antigen stimulation. The receptors originated from a human donor in good health (CMV status not recorded). Some clones in this sample may be carry-over from other donors' samples.

This clonotype was recorded at least ten times. The chain recombines TRBV7-2 with TRBJ1-3, with 7 bases matching TRBD1. Trimming removed 5 bases from V and 4 bases from J; junction bases left unmatched: 5. This CDR3 comprises 14 residues. Germline CDR1 is SGHTA and CDR2 is FQGNSA. CDR3 in amino acids: CASSPDRDGNTIYF. Here the CDR3 DNA reads TGTGCCAGCAGCCCCGACAGGGACGGAAACACCATATATTTT.

The rearrangement uses TRBV4-2 and TRBJ2-3, with 8 bases that match TRBD1. V shed 0 bases, J shed 5 bases, and the junction held 1 base outside the gene matches. The CDR3 length is 14 residues. The germline V gene has CDR1 LGHNA and CDR2 YNFKEQ. CDR3 DNA sequence: TGTGCCAGCAGCCAAGACAGGGGGCGAGATACGCAGTATTTT. This gives the protein CASSQDRGRDTQYF.

The chain has TRBV7-9 and TRBJ1-2; 7 bases are a match to TRBD1. Germline values: CDR1 SEHNR, CDR2 FQNEAQ (reference sequence). This CDR3 is 13 amino acids long. The ends lost 7 bases at V and 8 bases at J; junction bases unmatched: 10. CDR3 sequence: CASTHSTGVGYTF. The CDR3 bases are TGTGCCAGCACCCATTCAACAGGGGTCGGCTACACCTTC.

CDR3 amino acids: CASSSTGKWDTEAFF. Written as DNA, the CDR3 is TGTGCCAGCAGTTCCACGGGGAAATGGGACACTGAAGCTTTCTTT. This rearrangement joins TRBV28 to TRBJ1-1, with D unresolved. Germline loops: CDR1 MDHEN, CDR2 SYDVKM. This CDR3 comprises 15 residues. V lost 4 bases and J lost 3, with 15 bases in between. The whole variable domain, filled in from reference TRBV28 and TRBJ1-1, reads DVKVTQSSRYLVKRTGEKVFLECVQDMDHENMFWYRQDPGLGLRLIYFSYDVKMKEKGDIPEGYSVSREKKERFSLILESASTNQTSMYLCASSSTGKWDTEAFFGQGTRLTVV.

This clonotype was counted only a few times. The rearrangement joins TRBV6-2 or TRBV6-3 to TRBJ2-3; 10 bases are a match to TRBD2. The CDR3 has 16 residues. Germline loops: CDR1 MNHEY, CDR2 SVGEGT. V gave up 6 bases and J gave up 4 bases; unmatched junction bases: 10. The CDR3 DNA follows: TGTGCCAGCAGGGCGGATCTAGCGGGAGTTGCAGATACGCAGTATTTT. The encoded protein is CASRADLAGVADTQYF.

At least ten counts were recorded for this clonotype. This chain joins TRBV7-2 and TRBJ1-6; no firm D call. V lost 0 bases, J lost 0 bases, and 3 bases lay in between. The CDR3 is made up of 15 amino acids. Germline CDR1 reads SGHTA; CDR2 reads FQGNSA. CDR3 in DNA: TGTGCCAGCAGCTTAGCCCGCTCCTATAATTCACCCCTCCACTTT. It codes for CASSLARSYNSPLHF.

This clonotype was recorded many times. V and J are TRBV7-2 and TRBJ1-5; no reliable D call. The V end was cut by 3 bases, the J end by 6 bases, with 15 bases between. The CDR3 totals 15 residues. Germline V gene data show CDR1 as SGHTA and CDR2 as FQGNSA. CDR3 DNA sequence: TGTGCCAGCAGCTTCGACGGTGTAAGTGGTCAGCCCCAGCATTTT. It translates to CASSFDGVSGQPQHF.

This rearrangement joins TRBV14 to TRBJ2-2; D not certain. The CDR3 covers 14 residues. Trimming left V 0 bases short and J 7 bases short, with 9 bases between. CDR1 is SGHDN, CDR2 FVKESK, per germline. DNA for the CDR3: TGTGCCAGCAGCCAAGATCAGGTGGTCGGGGAGCTGTTTTTT. Amino acid sequence: CASSQDQVVGELFF.

DNA for the CDR3: TGTGCCAGCATGGAGTTTAGGACTGAAGCTTTCTTT. Translation gives CASMEFRTEAFF. The chain is built from TRBV7-2 and TRBJ1-1; D not resolved. The germline V and J ends were trimmed by 7 bases and 5 bases, with 11 bases remaining between them. The CDR3 consists of 12 residues. Germline CDR1 is SGHTA and CDR2 is FQGNSA.

CDR3: CASSPDGQGSNQPQHF. CDR3 bases: TGTGCCAGCAGCCCCGACGGACAGGGGAGCAATCAGCCCCAGCATTTT. The V call is TRBV7-9, the J call TRBJ1-5; the match to TRBD1 covers 9 bases. The CDR3 length is 16 residues. With 5 bases clipped from V and 1 base from J, the junction kept 6 bases outside the gene matches. The germline CDR1 and CDR2 sequences are SEHNR and FQNEAQ (reference sequence).

This clonotype was picked up many times. V gene TRBV7-2 combines with J gene TRBJ2-3; D may be TRBD2 (6 bases). Between the trimmed V and J ends, which lost 3 bases and 5 bases, there was a span of 18 bases. CDR1 and CDR2 (germline): SGHTA, FQGNSA. This CDR3 has 16 residues. The CDR3 sequence: CASSLDREPFRDTQYF. CDR3 coding DNA: TGTGCCAGCAGCTTGGACCGGGAGCCCTTCAGAGATACGCAGTATTTT.